These 17 T cell receptor beta chains were all obtained from the same sample, sequenced in a study of blood T cell repertoires in COVID-19. Some clones are missing from TCRdb's copy, which holds only in-frame ones; the method was immunoSEQ multiplex PCR. The sample records 200,000 to 250,000 clones, around 89% being singletons. Sequencing used PBMCs or T cells enriched from blood (not recorded which). These TCRs come from a woman under 40 who had recovered from COVID-19.

This chain links TRBV7-8 with TRBJ1-2, with 8 bases that match TRBD1. Germline lookup yields CDR1 SGHVS and CDR2 FQNEAQ. The CDR3 spans 15 residues. V lost 5 bases to trimming and J lost 6 bases; unmatched junction nucleotides: 11. In DNA form, the CDR3 reads TGTGCCAGCAGCCCTAGCGGACAGGGTTTTAATGGCTACACCTTC. Translated, it gives CASSPSGQGFNGYTF.

This chain links TRBV13 with TRBJ2-5; D is perhaps TRBD2 (6 bases). CDR1 and CDR2 (germline): PRHDT, FYEKMQ (reference sequence). Trimming left V 1 base short and J 6 bases short, with 12 bases between. The CDR3 is 14 amino acids. The DNA for the CDR3 is TGTGCCAGCAGCTTAGTGCGCAGCGGGCAGACCCAGTACTTC. This sequence encodes CASSLVRSGQTQYF. The complete variable domain, with remaining parts taken from reference TRBV13 and TRBJ2-5, reads AAGVIQSPRHLIKEKRETATLKCYPIPRHDTVYWYQQGPGQDPQFLISFYEKMQSDKGSIPDRFSAQQFSDYHSELNMSSLELGDSALYFCASSLVRSGQTQYFGPGTRLLVL.

The chain combines TRBV27 with TRBJ1-1; D possibly corresponds to TRBD1 (5 bases). V was cut by 5 bases and J by 5 bases, with 12 bases left in between. The CDR3 has 13 amino acids. The germline CDR1 and CDR2 sequences are MNHEY and SMNVEV (reference sequence). CDR3 bases: TGTGCCAGCAGTCCAGACTCAGGGACTGAAGCTTTCTTT. Translating it yields CASSPDSGTEAFF.

This clone has just one count. The V call is TRBV25-1, the J call TRBJ2-5; 10 bases align to TRBD1. The junction had 9 bases not matched to a gene; V was cut back by 6 bases and J by 5 bases. There are 15 residues in the CDR3. Germline V gives CDR1 MGHDK, CDR2 SYGVNS. The CDR3: CASRTDRGTSETQYF. The CDR3 nucleotides are TGTGCCAGCAGGACGGACAGGGGGACCTCGGAGACCCAGTACTTC. The full variable domain, completed using reference TRBV25-1 and TRBJ2-5, is EADIYQTPRYLVIGTGKKITLECSQTMGHDKMYWYQQDPGMELHLIHYSYGVNSTEKGDLSSESTVSRIRTEHFPLTLESARPSHTSQYLCASRTDRGTSETQYFGPGTRLLVL.

The V and J genes are TRBV11-2 and TRBJ1-5; D possibly corresponds to TRBD1 (6 bases). The CDR3 is made up of 13 amino acids. V lost 5 bases, J lost 5 bases, and 10 bases lay in between. Germline-derived CDR1 and CDR2 are SGHAT and FQNNGV. The CDR3 region has the DNA TGTGCCAGCAGCCCGGACAGAGATCAGCCCCAGCATTTT. Translation: CASSPDRDQPQHF.

The rearrangement uses TRBV7-8 and TRBJ1-5, with D tentatively TRBD1 (6 bases). The CDR3 is 14 amino acids. Germline CDR1 reads SGHVS; CDR2 reads FQNEAQ. Deletions cut 4 bases from V and 3 bases from J, with 10 bases between. The CDR3 reads CASSWGGVNQPQHF. CDR3 in DNA: TGTGCCAGCAGCTGGGGGGGCGTCAATCAGCCCCAGCATTTT.

V usage is TRBV4-3 and J usage is TRBJ1-2; D gene uncertain. The CDR3 is 15 amino acids. Germline loops: CDR1 LGHNA, CDR2 YSLEER. The V and J ends lost 2 bases and 3 bases respectively, with 13 bases between them. This CDR3 reads CASSQTHNRDYGYTF. The CDR3 coding sequence is TGCGCCAGCAGCCAAACTCATAACCGGGACTATGGCTACACCTTC.

The chain employs TRBV6-5 and TRBJ2-7; perhaps TRBD2 as D (5 bases). Germline CDR1 is MNHEY and CDR2 is SVGAGI. The length of the CDR3 is 13 residues. V was trimmed by 5 bases and J by 7 bases, leaving 15 bases between them. The CDR3 is CASSHYRGREQYF. The CDR3 nucleotides are TGTGCCAGCAGTCACTACCGAGGGCGAGAGCAGTACTTC.

The J gene is TRBJ1-5, the V gene TRBV7-8; 10 nucleotides align to TRBD1. Germline CDR1 reads SGHVS; CDR2 reads FQNEAQ. The CDR3 is 14 residues long. Losses at the gene ends were 5 bases for V and 6 bases for J; bases not matched to a gene: 4. CDR3: CASSPDRGVQPQHF. The CDR3 region has the DNA TGTGCCAGCAGCCCGGACAGGGGGGTTCAGCCCCAGCATTTT.

The chain links TRBV29-1 to TRBJ2-7, with unresolved D. The V gene lost 5 bases and the J gene lost 1 base, with 12 bases spanning the gap. CDR3 size: 13 residues. Germline CDR1 and CDR2: SQVTM and ANQGSEA. CDR3: CSVSPVSSYEQYF. The CDR3, as DNA: TGCAGCGTTAGTCCAGTCTCGTCCTACGAGCAGTACTTC.

The chain combines TRBV13 with TRBJ2-4; TRBD1 matches at 8 bases. CDR3 length equals 20 residues. CDR1 is PRHDT, CDR2 FYEKMQ, per germline (reference sequence). With 1 base clipped from V and 1 base from J, the junction kept 15 bases outside the gene matches. The CDR3 region is CASSLARQGPPRLAKNIQYF. The CDR3 region has the DNA TGTGCCAGCAGCTTAGCCCGACAGGGGCCTCCCCGATTGGCCAAAAACATTCAGTACTTC.

V gene TRBV5-8 combines with J gene TRBJ1-2; unclear D gene. Germline CDR1 and CDR2: SGHTS and YDEGEE. The CDR3 has 15 residues. V gave up 1 base and J gave up 4 bases, with 14 bases separating them. In DNA, the CDR3 is TGTGCCAGCAGCTTGAATCCCCCGAGAGCCTATGGCTACACCTTC. The encoded protein is CASSLNPPRAYGYTF.

The V call is TRBV14, the J call TRBJ1-2; 12 nucleotides align to TRBD1. Germline CDR1 and CDR2: SGHDN and FVKESK. V lost 4 bases and J lost 8; bases outside the gene matches: 5. This CDR3 has 14 amino acids. As DNA, the CDR3 is TGTGCCAGCAGCCGTTACGGGACAGGGGGCGGCTACACCTTC. It translates to CASSRYGTGGGYTF.

V usage is TRBV2 and J usage is TRBJ2-2; D ambiguous. CDR3 length: 14 residues. Trimming stripped 4 bases from V and 4 bases from J, with 10 bases between. Germline CDR1 SNHLY, CDR2 FYNNEI. The CDR3 nucleotides are TGTGCCAGCAGTGCCCTGTTGAGCACCGGGGAGCTGTTTTTT. It specifies CASSALLSTGELFF.

This rearrangement joins TRBV6-5 to TRBJ1-2; a possible D gene is TRBD1 (5 bases). V lost 4 bases, J lost 4 bases, and 7 bases lay in between. The CDR3 is made up of 12 amino acids. Germline values: CDR1 MNHEY, CDR2 SVGAGI. CDR3 DNA: TGTGCCAGCAGTTCCGGGGGCTATGGCTACACCTTC. As protein: CASSSGGYGYTF.

Of note for this clone: The same CDR3 can be traced to other DNA sequences in this sample. The chain links TRBV5-6 to TRBJ2-5, with D hard to call. Trimming removed 0 bases at V and 5 bases at J, with 5 bases between. Per the germline V gene, CDR1 is SGHDT and CDR2 is YYEEEE. CDR3 length equals 12 residues. The CDR3 spells CASSLGRETQYF. The CDR3 DNA reads TGTGCCAGCAGCTTGGGGCGGGAGACCCAGTACTTC.

The chain carries TRBV9 and TRBJ2-5, with D perhaps TRBD1 (6 bases). Germline V gene lookup returns CDR1 SGDLS and CDR2 YYNGEE. This CDR3 spans 14 amino acids. V lost 2 bases to trimming and J lost 2 bases, with 10 bases between them. The CDR3 here is CASSVQGSQETQYF. The CDR3 DNA reads as TGTGCCAGCAGCGTCCAGGGGTCTCAAGAGACCCAGTACTTC.